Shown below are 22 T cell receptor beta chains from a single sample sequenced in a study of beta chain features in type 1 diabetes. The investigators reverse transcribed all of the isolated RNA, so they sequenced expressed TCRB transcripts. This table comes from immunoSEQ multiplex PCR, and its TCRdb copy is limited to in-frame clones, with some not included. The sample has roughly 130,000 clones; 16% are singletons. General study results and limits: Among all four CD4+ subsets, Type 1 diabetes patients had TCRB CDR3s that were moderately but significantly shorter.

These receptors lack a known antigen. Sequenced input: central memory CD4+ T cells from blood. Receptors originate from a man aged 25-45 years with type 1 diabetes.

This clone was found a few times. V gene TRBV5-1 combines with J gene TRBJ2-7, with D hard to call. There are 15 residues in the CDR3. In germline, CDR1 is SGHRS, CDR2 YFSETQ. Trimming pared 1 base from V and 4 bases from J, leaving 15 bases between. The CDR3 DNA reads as TGCGCCAGCAGCTTGACCGGAAGTCGAGCTTACGAGCAGTACTTC. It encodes CASSLTGSRAYEQYF.

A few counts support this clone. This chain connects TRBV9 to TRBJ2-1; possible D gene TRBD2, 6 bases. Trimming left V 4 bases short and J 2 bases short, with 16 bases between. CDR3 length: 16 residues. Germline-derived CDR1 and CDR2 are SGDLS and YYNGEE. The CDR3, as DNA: TGTGCCAGCAGCACCCAAACTAGCCGGGCCTACAATGAGCAGTTCTTC. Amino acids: CASSTQTSRAYNEQFF.

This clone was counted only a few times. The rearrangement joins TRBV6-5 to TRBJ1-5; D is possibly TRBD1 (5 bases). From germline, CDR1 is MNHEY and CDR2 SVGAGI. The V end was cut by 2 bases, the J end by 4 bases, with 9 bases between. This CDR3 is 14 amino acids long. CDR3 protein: CASSYTGLNQPQHF. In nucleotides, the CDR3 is TGTGCCAGCAGTTACACAGGCCTAAATCAGCCCCAGCATTTT.

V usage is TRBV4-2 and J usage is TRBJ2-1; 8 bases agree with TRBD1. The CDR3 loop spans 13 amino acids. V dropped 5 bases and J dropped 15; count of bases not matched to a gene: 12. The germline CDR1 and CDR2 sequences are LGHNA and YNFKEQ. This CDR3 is CASSLIGDRSRFF. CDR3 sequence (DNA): TGTGCCAGCAGCTTAATTGGGGACAGGTCCCGGTTCTTC.

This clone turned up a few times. CDR3 residues: CASSVAVSRAGELFF. The DNA for the CDR3 is TGTGCCAGCAGCGTAGCGGTTTCTCGCGCCGGGGAGCTGTTTTTT. The rearrangement links TRBV9 to TRBJ2-2, with unresolved D. The germline V gene encodes CDR1 SGDLS and CDR2 YYNGEE. The CDR3 length is 15 residues. V lost 0 bases to trimming and J lost 6 bases, with 12 bases between them.

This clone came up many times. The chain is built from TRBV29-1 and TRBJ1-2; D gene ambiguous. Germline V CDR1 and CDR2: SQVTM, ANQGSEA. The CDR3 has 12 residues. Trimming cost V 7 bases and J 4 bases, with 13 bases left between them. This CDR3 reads CSAGDSSYGYTF. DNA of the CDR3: TGCAGCGCCGGAGACTCGAGCTATGGCTACACCTTC.

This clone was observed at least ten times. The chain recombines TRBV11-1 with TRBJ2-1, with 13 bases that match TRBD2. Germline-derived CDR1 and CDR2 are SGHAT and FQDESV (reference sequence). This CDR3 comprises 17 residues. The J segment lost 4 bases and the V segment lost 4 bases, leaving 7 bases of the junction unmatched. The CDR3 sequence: CASSSRTSGGLYNEQFF. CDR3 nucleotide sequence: TGTGCCAGCAGCTCCCGGACTAGCGGGGGCCTATACAATGAGCAGTTCTTC.

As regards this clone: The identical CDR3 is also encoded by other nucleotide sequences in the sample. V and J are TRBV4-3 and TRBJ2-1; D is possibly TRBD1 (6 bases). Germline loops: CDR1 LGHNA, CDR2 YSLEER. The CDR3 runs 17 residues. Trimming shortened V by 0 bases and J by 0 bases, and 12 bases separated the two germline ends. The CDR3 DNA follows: TGCGCCAGCAGCCAAGAGAGGGGGTCGAGCTCCTACAATGAGCAGTTCTTC. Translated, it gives CASSQERGSSSYNEQFF.

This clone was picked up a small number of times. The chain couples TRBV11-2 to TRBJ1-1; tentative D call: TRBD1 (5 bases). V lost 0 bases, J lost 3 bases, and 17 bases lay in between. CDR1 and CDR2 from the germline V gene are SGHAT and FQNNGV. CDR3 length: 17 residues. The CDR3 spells CASSLDHQGVLDTEAFF. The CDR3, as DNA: TGTGCCAGCAGCTTAGATCACCAGGGTGTATTGGACACTGAAGCTTTCTTT.

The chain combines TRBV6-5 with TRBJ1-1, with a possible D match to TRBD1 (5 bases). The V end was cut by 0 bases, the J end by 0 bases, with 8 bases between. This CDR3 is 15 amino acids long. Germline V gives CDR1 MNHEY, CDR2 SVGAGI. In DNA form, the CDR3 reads TGTGCCAGCAGTTACTCTGGACACCTGAACACTGAAGCTTTCTTT. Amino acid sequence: CASSYSGHLNTEAFF.

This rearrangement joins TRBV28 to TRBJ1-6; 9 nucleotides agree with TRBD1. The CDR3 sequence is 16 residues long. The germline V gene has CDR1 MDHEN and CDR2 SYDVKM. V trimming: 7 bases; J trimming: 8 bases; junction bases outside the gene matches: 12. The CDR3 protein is CASTPGTGMFHSPLHF. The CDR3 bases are TGTGCCAGCACCCCTGGGACAGGGATGTTTCATTCACCCCTCCACTTT.

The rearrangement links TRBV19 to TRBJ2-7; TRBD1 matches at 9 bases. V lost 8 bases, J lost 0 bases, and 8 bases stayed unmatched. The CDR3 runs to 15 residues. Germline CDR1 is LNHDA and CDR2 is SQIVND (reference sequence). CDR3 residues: CASRDRARSSYEQYF. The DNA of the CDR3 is TGTGCCAGTCGGGACAGGGCCCGAAGCTCCTACGAGCAGTACTTC.

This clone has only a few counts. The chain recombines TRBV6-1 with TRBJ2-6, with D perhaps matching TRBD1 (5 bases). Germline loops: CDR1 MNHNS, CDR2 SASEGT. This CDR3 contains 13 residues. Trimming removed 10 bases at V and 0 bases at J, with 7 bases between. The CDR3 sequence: CAIQGSGANVLTF. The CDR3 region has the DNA TGTGCCATCCAGGGCTCTGGGGCCAACGTCCTGACTTTC.

CDR3: CAWSRGDQETQYF. In DNA, the CDR3 is TGTGCCTGGAGTCGGGGGGACCAAGAGACCCAGTACTTC. This chain connects TRBV30 to TRBJ2-5; 7 positions match TRBD2. The CDR3 consists of 13 residues. Germline V CDR1 and CDR2: GTSNPN, SVGIG (reference sequence). J gave up 0 bases and V 2 bases, and 0 bases lay outside the gene matches.

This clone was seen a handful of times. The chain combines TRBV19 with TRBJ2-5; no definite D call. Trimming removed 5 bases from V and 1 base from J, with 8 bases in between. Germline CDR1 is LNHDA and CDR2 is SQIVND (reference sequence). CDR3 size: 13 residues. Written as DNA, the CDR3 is TGTGCCAGTAGTGCCGACGGCCAAGAGACCCAGTACTTC. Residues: CASSADGQETQYF.

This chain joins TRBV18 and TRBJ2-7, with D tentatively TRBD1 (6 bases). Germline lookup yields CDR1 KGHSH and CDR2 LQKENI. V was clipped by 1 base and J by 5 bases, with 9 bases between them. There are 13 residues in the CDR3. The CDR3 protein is CASSPRDKDEQYF. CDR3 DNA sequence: TGTGCCAGCTCACCACGGGACAAGGACGAGCAGTACTTC.

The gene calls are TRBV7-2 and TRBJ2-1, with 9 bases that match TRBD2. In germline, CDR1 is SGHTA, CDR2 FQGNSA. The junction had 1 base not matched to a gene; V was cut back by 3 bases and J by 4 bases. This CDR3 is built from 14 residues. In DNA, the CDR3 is TGTGCCAGCAGCTTTCTAGCGGGGTACAATGAGCAGTTCTTC. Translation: CASSFLAGYNEQFF. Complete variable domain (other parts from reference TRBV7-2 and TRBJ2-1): GAGVSQSPSNKVTEKGKDVELRCDPISGHTALYWYRQSLGQGLEFLIYFQGNSAPDKSGLPSDRFSAERTGGSVSTLTIQRTQQEDSAVYLCASSFLAGYNEQFFGPGTRLTVL.

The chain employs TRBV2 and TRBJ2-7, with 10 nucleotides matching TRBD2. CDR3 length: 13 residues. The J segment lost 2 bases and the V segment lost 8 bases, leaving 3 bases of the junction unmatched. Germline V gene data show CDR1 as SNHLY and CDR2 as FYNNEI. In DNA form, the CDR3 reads TGTGCCAGCCGGACTAGCGGCACCTACGAGCAGTACTTC. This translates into CASRTSGTYEQYF.

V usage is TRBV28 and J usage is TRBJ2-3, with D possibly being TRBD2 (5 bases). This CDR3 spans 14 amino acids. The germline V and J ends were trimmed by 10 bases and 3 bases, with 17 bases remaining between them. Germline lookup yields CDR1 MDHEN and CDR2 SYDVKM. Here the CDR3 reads CATSRSGNTDTQYF. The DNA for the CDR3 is TGTGCCACCAGCAGGAGCGGAAATACAGATACGCAGTATTTT.

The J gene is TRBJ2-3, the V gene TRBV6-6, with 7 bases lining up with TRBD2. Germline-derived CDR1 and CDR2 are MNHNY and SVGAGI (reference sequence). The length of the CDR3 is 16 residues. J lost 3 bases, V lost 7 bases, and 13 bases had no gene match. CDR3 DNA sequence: TGTGCCAGCACAGAAGGGAGGGCTTCAATGACAGATACGCAGTATTTT. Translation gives CASTEGRASMTDTQYF.

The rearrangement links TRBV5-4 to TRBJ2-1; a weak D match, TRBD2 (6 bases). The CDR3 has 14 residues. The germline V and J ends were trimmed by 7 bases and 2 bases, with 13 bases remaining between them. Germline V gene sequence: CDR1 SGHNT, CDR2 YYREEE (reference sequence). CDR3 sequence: CASGMTSTYNEQFF. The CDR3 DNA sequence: TGTGCCAGCGGGATGACTAGTACCTACAATGAGCAGTTCTTC.

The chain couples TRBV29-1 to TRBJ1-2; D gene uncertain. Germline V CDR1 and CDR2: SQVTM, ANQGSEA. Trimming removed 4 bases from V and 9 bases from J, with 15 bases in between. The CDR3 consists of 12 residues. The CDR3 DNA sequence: TGCAGCGTTGGAGGCCGAGGATTTAGCTACACCTTC. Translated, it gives CSVGGRGFSYTF.